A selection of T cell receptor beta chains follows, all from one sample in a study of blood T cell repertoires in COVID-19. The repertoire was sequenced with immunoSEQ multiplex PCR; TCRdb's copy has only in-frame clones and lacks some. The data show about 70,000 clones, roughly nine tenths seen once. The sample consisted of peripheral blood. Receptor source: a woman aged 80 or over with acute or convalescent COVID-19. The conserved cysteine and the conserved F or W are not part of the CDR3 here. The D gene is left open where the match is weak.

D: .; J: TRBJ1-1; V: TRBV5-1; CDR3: ASSRGQMNTEAF
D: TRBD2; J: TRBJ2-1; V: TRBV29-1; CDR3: SVKGIAGTSYNEQF
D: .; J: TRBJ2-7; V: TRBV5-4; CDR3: ASSRGTYEQY
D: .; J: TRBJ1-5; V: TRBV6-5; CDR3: ASSYSGAAAQH
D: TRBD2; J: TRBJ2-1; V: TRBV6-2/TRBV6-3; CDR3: ASSSGTSGLNEQF
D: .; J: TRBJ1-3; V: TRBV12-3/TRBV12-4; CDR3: AFGAVGNTIY
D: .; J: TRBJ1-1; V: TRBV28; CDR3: ASSLEGGRTPEAF
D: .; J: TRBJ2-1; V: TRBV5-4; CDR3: ASSSRDFVNEQF
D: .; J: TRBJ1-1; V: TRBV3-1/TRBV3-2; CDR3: ASSQTTNTEAF
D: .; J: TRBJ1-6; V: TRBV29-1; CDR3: SVGQGRDSPLH
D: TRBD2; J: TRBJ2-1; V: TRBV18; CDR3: ASSPLAGGLNEQF
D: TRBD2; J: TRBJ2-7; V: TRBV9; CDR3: ASSGNSGGIFDEQY
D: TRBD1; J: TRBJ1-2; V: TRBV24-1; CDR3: ATSDSLTRTGIDGYT
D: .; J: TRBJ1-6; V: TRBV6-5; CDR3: ASMAGESPLH
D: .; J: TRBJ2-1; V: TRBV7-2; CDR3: ASSSRVTGPLEF
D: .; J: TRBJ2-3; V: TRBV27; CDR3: ASSSTPRDTATQY
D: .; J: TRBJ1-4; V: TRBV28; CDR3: ASCDRVQVQF